The 24 T cell receptor beta chains reported below all come from one sample, sequenced in a study of T cell repertoires in cytomegalovirus infection. Using its own MiXCR run on the reads, TCRdb lists one record per CDR3 protein. The sample contains approximately 280,000 distinct CDR3 sequences, less than 25% of which appear only once. These TCRs' antigens remain unknown. The source material was cultured PBMCs, sampled from culture after CMV antigen stimulation. The receptors were sampled from a human donor in good health (CMV status not recorded). Some clones in this sample may be carry-over from other donors' samples.

The chain uses TRBV25-1 and TRBJ1-5; no firm D call. V lost 3 bases to trimming and J lost 4 bases, with 10 bases between them. Per germline, CDR1 MGHDK and CDR2 SYGVNS. CDR3 length: 14 residues. The CDR3 region is CASSDLRENQPQHF. DNA of the CDR3: TGTGCCAGCAGTGACCTAAGGGAGAATCAGCCCCAGCATTTT.

The CDR3 reads CSARVGGATDTQYF. As DNA, the CDR3 is TGCAGTGCTAGAGTTGGCGGTGCCACAGATACGCAGTATTTT. The V gene is TRBV20-1, the J gene TRBJ2-3; no clear D gene. This CDR3 is 14 amino acids long. Trimming removed 1 base from V and 2 bases from J, with 10 bases in between. Per germline, CDR1 DFQATT and CDR2 SNEGSKA (reference sequence).

This chain connects TRBV5-1 to TRBJ2-5; D is ambiguous. V gave up 1 base and J gave up 4 bases, with 14 bases separating them. This CDR3 is built from 15 residues. The germline V gene has CDR1 SGHRS and CDR2 YFSETQ. CDR3 amino acids: CASSLTNPIGETQYF. The CDR3 DNA reads as TGCGCCAGCAGCTTGACAAATCCAATTGGAGAGACCCAGTACTTC. The full variable domain, its missing parts supplied by reference TRBV5-1 and TRBJ2-5, is KAGVTQTPRYLIKTRGQQVTLSCSPISGHRSVSWYQQTPGQGLQFLFEYFSETQRNKGNFPGRFSGRQFSNSRSEMNVSTLELGDSALYLCASSLTNPIGETQYFGPGTRLLVL.

This clonotype was observed a few times. The chain couples TRBV12-3 or TRBV12-4 to TRBJ2-7; 9 bases map to TRBD2. This CDR3 has 13 residues. The trim removed 6 bases at V and 3 bases at J, leaving 3 bases unmatched. The CDR3 loop reads CASSPAGGYEQYF. CDR3 coding DNA: TGTGCCAGCAGCCCAGCGGGAGGCTACGAGCAGTACTTC.

This clonotype was recorded many times. The rearrangement links TRBV7-9 to TRBJ2-7; tentative D call: TRBD2 (5 bases). There are 13 residues in the CDR3. The V end was cut by 5 bases, the J end by 7 bases, with 15 bases between. Germline V gene lookup returns CDR1 SEHNR and CDR2 FQNEAQ (reference sequence). The CDR3: CASSPLGMGEQYF. The DNA for the CDR3 is TGTGCCAGCAGCCCCCTCGGGATGGGTGAGCAGTACTTC.

The V gene is TRBV10-3, the J gene TRBJ1-5; D gene uncertain. V lost 3 bases and J lost 7, with 19 bases in between. This CDR3 is built from 16 residues. The germline gives CDR1 ENHRY, CDR2 SYGVKD. In DNA form, the CDR3 reads TGTGCCATCAGTGATGCGTTCAGAGGTGCTAGGCAGCCCCAGCATTTT. Translated: CAISDAFRGARQPQHF.

Ten or more counts support this clonotype. This chain uses TRBV7-8 with TRBJ1-1; D call uncertain. Germline assignment: CDR1 SGHVS and CDR2 FQNEAQ. This CDR3 has 13 amino acids. V gave up 5 bases and J gave up 4 bases, with 11 bases separating them. As DNA, the CDR3 is TGTGCCAGCAGCCGGACTTTCGGCACTGAAGCTTTCTTT. Residues: CASSRTFGTEAFF.

This clonotype occurred many times. The chain employs TRBV12-3 or TRBV12-4 and TRBJ2-1; D is perhaps TRBD2 (5 bases). Trimming cost V 2 bases and J 8 bases, with 16 bases left between them. There are 15 residues in the CDR3. CDR3 sequence reads: CASSLMGASGDEQFF. The CDR3 nucleotides are TGTGCCAGCAGTTTAATGGGAGCTTCGGGCGATGAGCAGTTCTTC.

This clonotype was seen only a few times. The V call is TRBV6-2 or TRBV6-3, the J call TRBJ2-1; 7 bases match TRBD2. The V and J ends lost 7 bases and 7 bases, in that order; junction bases with no gene match: 10. Looked up from germline, CDR1 is MNHEY and CDR2 is SVGEGT. The CDR3 covers 14 residues. CDR3 nucleotides: TGTGCCAGCACCAGACGTCTAGCGGTAAATGAGCAGTTCTTC. Translated: CASTRRLAVNEQFF.

V usage is TRBV2 and J usage is TRBJ2-3; TRBD2 matches 8 bases. There are 20 residues in the CDR3. J gave up 3 bases and V 6 bases, and 23 bases lay outside the gene matches. Germline V gene data show CDR1 as SNHLY and CDR2 as FYNNEI. The CDR3 DNA reads TGTGCCAGCAGCCACACCCCTAGCGCCCCGGGAGGGATGGAGACAGATACGCAGTATTTT. Its protein product is CASSHTPSAPGGMETDTQYF.

V usage is TRBV27 and J usage is TRBJ1-4, with a possible D match to TRBD1 (5 bases). The CDR3 consists of 14 residues. Trimming took 6 bases from V and 5 from J, leaving 13 bases between them. Per the germline V gene, CDR1 is MNHEY and CDR2 is SMNVEV (reference sequence). CDR3 in amino acids: CASSPTPGNEKLFF. For the CDR3, the DNA is TGTGCCAGCAGCCCTACACCAGGGAATGAAAAACTGTTTTTT.

This clonotype was recorded many times. V and J are TRBV7-2 and TRBJ2-1; 8 nucleotides match TRBD2. V was clipped by 2 bases and J by 12 bases; unmatched bases: 21. Germline V gives CDR1 SGHTA, CDR2 FQGNSA. The CDR3 runs 18 residues. The CDR3 reads CASSLRGIERETPQGQFF. The CDR3 DNA sequence: TGTGCCAGCAGCTTAAGGGGGATTGAGCGGGAGACCCCTCAAGGGCAGTTCTTC.

This clonotype appeared many times. This chain links TRBV4-1 with TRBJ1-2, with D possibly matching TRBD1 (6 bases). The germline gives CDR1 MGHRA, CDR2 YSYEKL. The CDR3 spans 12 residues. V was trimmed by 8 bases and J by 2 bases, leaving 9 bases between them. As DNA, the CDR3 is TGCGCCAGCCGGGGGCAGAACTATGGCTACACCTTC. This gives the protein CASRGQNYGYTF.

In DNA form, the CDR3 reads TGTGCCAGCAGCAAGAGCAGGACTAATGAAAAACTGTTTTTT. Translated, it gives CASSKSRTNEKLFF. This rearrangement joins TRBV7-2 to TRBJ1-4, with D hard to call. V shed 5 bases and J shed 2 bases, with 9 bases lying between them. Germline assignment: CDR1 SGHTA and CDR2 FQGNSA. The CDR3 sequence is 14 residues long.

This clonotype was seen many times. The chain is built from TRBV7-2 and TRBJ2-7, with 11 nucleotides matching TRBD1. Trimming cost V 5 bases and J 3 bases; bases outside gene matches: 6. This CDR3 is built from 15 residues. The germline V gene has CDR1 SGHTA and CDR2 FQGNSA. The CDR3 DNA reads as TGTGCCAGCAGCCAAGTCGGGACAGGGGGCTACGAGCAGTACTTC. Translation: CASSQVGTGGYEQYF. Filled out from reference TRBV7-2 and TRBJ2-7, the complete variable domain reads GAGVSQSPSNKVTEKGKDVELRCDPISGHTALYWYRQSLGQGLEFLIYFQGNSAPDKSGLPSDRFSAERTGGSVSTLTIQRTQQEDSAVYLCASSQVGTGGYEQYFGPGTRLTVT.

At least ten counts were recorded for this clonotype. The genes are TRBV7-9 and TRBJ2-5; no clear D. CDR1 and CDR2 (germline): SEHNR, FQNEAQ (reference sequence). The CDR3 consists of 13 residues. V was cut by 5 bases and J by 0 bases, with 7 bases left in between. CDR3 in DNA: TGTGCCAGCAGCGTAGAACACCAAGAGACCCAGTACTTC. As protein: CASSVEHQETQYF.

This clonotype was detected a few times. V and J are TRBV7-8 and TRBJ1-2; a weak D match, TRBD1 (6 bases). V shed 5 bases and J shed 2 bases, with 18 bases lying between them. The length of the CDR3 is 16 residues. Germline CDR1 SGHVS, CDR2 FQNEAQ. CDR3 in DNA: TGTGCCAGCAGCATACTAACGACAGGAGGAAACTATGGCTACACCTTC. This sequence encodes CASSILTTGGNYGYTF. Full variable domain (rest looked up from reference TRBV7-8 and TRBJ1-2): GAGVSQSPRYKVAKRGQDVALRCDPISGHVSLFWYQQALGQGPEFLTYFQNEAQLDKSGLPSDRFFAERPEGSVSTLKIQRTQQEDSAVYLCASSILTTGGNYGYTFGSGTRLTVV.

The rearrangement uses TRBV20-1 and TRBJ2-5; TRBD2 is a possible D gene (6 bases). CDR1 is DFQATT and CDR2 is SNEGSKA in the germline V gene (reference sequence). The CDR3 sequence is 14 residues long. The V and J ends lost 5 bases and 1 base respectively, with 14 bases between them. The CDR3 loop reads CSAPEGLSQETQYF. DNA for the CDR3: TGCAGTGCTCCGGAAGGACTATCCCAAGAGACCCAGTACTTC.

In this sample, this clonotype turned up a few times. The chain recombines TRBV6-2 or TRBV6-3 with TRBJ2-7, with D perhaps TRBD2 (5 bases). V lost 6 bases, J lost 1 base, and 7 bases lay in between. The CDR3 totals 12 residues. Looked up from germline, CDR1 is MNHEY and CDR2 is SVGEGT. The CDR3 loop is CASSRTSYEQYV. In nucleotides, the CDR3 is TGTGCCAGCAGCCGGACTTCCTACGAGCAGTACGTC.

The chain combines TRBV4-3 with TRBJ2-7; D may be TRBD1 or TRBD2 (5 bases each). In germline, CDR1 is LGHNA, CDR2 YSLEER. The CDR3 spans 16 residues. V was cut by 0 bases and J by 4 bases, with 16 bases left in between. For the CDR3, the DNA is TGCGCCAGCAGCCAAGATCTTGGGGGATCCCCTTACGAGCAGTACTTC. Residues: CASSQDLGGSPYEQYF.

This clonotype was observed a few times. This chain links TRBV7-9 with TRBJ1-2; D is unclear. Trimming removed 5 bases from V and 6 bases from J, with 7 bases in between. The CDR3 has 11 residues. Germline CDR1 reads SEHNR; CDR2 reads FQNEAQ (reference sequence). CDR3 amino acids: CASSLSDGYTF. CDR3 nucleotide sequence: TGTGCCAGCAGCCTATCCGATGGCTACACCTTC.

This chain connects TRBV5-4 to TRBJ1-2; D may be TRBD1 (6 bases). The CDR3 runs to 15 residues. The ends were cut back, 2 bases at V and 0 bases at J, with 11 bases in the middle. The germline V gene has CDR1 SGHNT and CDR2 YYREEE (reference sequence). The CDR3 spells CASSLPGQPNYGYTF. Here the CDR3 DNA reads TGTGCCAGCAGCTTACCGGGACAACCTAACTATGGCTACACCTTC.

This clonotype was counted ten times or more. V is TRBV7-8 and J is TRBJ2-1; 10 bases fit TRBD2. V shed 0 bases, J shed 4 bases, and the junction held 3 bases outside the gene matches. The length of the CDR3 is 16 residues. The V gene's germline CDR1 is SGHVS and CDR2 FQNEAQ. In nucleotides, the CDR3 is TGTGCCAGCAGCTTAGCTAGCGGGAGGAGTTACAATGAGCAGTTCTTC. This gives the protein CASSLASGRSYNEQFF. Full variable domain (outside the CDR3, taken from reference TRBV7-8 and TRBJ2-1): GAGVSQSPRYKVAKRGQDVALRCDPISGHVSLFWYQQALGQGPEFLTYFQNEAQLDKSGLPSDRFFAERPEGSVSTLKIQRTQQEDSAVYLCASSLASGRSYNEQFFGPGTRLTVL.

This chain joins TRBV27 and TRBJ1-4; 7 bases match TRBD1. Unmatched junction bases numbered 7, after V lost 1 base and J lost 8 bases. There are 15 residues in the CDR3. The germline V gene encodes CDR1 MNHEY and CDR2 SMNVEV (reference sequence). CDR3 sequence: CASSLYRGLGEKLFF. CDR3 bases: TGTGCCAGCAGTTTATACAGGGGACTAGGGGAAAAACTGTTTTTT.